A selection of T cell receptor beta chains follows, all from one sample in a study of blood T cells in healthy people across ages. A single record per CDR3 protein comes from TCRdb applying MiXCR to the 5' RACE reads. This sample yields 1 million or so distinct CDR3 sequences, of which less than 25% are seen a single time; around 0.75% belongs to the top ten. These data also featured in a second study, about T cells of mothers and their children.

The sequenced material came from blood. All receptors come from a girl aged 2 to 10 in good health. Both conserved end residues are part of each CDR3.

v_call: TRBV5-1
j_call: TRBJ2-3
cdr3_aa: CASSLGVDLDTQYF

v_call: TRBV5-1
j_call: TRBJ1-3
cdr3_aa: CASSRDTDSGNTIYF

v_call: TRBV5-5
j_call: TRBJ1-2
cdr3_aa: CASSSAPIWGGYTF

v_call: TRBV11-2
j_call: TRBJ1-6
cdr3_aa: CASSWDRVSPLHF

v_call: TRBV12-3/TRBV12-4
j_call: TRBJ1-4
cdr3_aa: CASSTYGTGIAKLFF

v_call: TRBV3-1
j_call: TRBJ2-5
cdr3_aa: CASSQVNGVGETQYF

v_call: TRBV5-1
j_call: TRBJ1-3
cdr3_aa: CASSLGQGGSTIYF

v_call: TRBV6-6
j_call: TRBJ2-7
cdr3_aa: CASTWASSYEQYF

v_call: TRBV5-6
j_call: TRBJ1-3
cdr3_aa: CASSPVHGNTIYF

v_call: TRBV19
j_call: TRBJ1-1
cdr3_aa: CASRTMPNTEAFF

v_call: TRBV29-1
j_call: .
cdr3_aa: CSVNRGDMGYEQYF

v_call: TRBV7-2
j_call: TRBJ2-7
cdr3_aa: CASGIQRYPYEQYF

v_call: TRBV29-1
j_call: TRBJ2-7
cdr3_aa: CSVEGDLNEQYF

v_call: TRBV7-6
j_call: TRBJ2-7
cdr3_aa: CASSPNLGAEQYF

v_call: TRBV7-2
j_call: TRBJ1-6
cdr3_aa: CASSFLTGGCSPLHF

v_call: TRBV3-1
j_call: TRBJ2-7
cdr3_aa: CASSQDLSAGYEQYF

v_call: TRBV7-9
j_call: TRBJ2-1
cdr3_aa: CASSLASGYSYNEQFF

v_call: TRBV4-3
j_call: TRBJ2-1
cdr3_aa: CASSQVSLAEETNEQFF

v_call: TRBV12-5
j_call: TRBJ1-5
cdr3_aa: CASGGYQPQHF

v_call: TRBV20-1
j_call: TRBJ1-1
cdr3_aa: CSASGLAGTEAFF

v_call: TRBV10-3
j_call: TRBJ1-1
cdr3_aa: CAISNTIGAFF

v_call: TRBV6-4
j_call: TRBJ1-4
cdr3_aa: CASSDPLATNEKLFF

v_call: TRBV25-1
j_call: TRBJ2-5
cdr3_aa: CASSTRGTETQYF

v_call: TRBV20-1
j_call: TRBJ1-3
cdr3_aa: CSARVPRGNTIYF

v_call: TRBV20-1
j_call: TRBJ1-1
cdr3_aa: CSASPGVALGQAAFF

v_call: TRBV5-6
j_call: .
cdr3_aa: CASRLVRGDAYEQYF

v_call: TRBV20-1
j_call: TRBJ2-3
cdr3_aa: CSALRLAGEVSPDTQYF

v_call: TRBV5-1
j_call: TRBJ2-1
cdr3_aa: CASSLVADLYNEQFF

v_call: TRBV28
j_call: TRBJ1-3
cdr3_aa: CASSLEQGNTIYF

v_call: TRBV10-2
j_call: .
cdr3_aa: CASLSGRAIYEQYF

v_call: TRBV19
j_call: TRBJ2-5
cdr3_aa: CASSNQRGDQETQYF

v_call: TRBV7-2
j_call: TRBJ2-5
cdr3_aa: CASSLVRGGEETQYF

v_call: TRBV6-5
j_call: TRBJ2-5
cdr3_aa: CASSYLWAAETQYF

v_call: TRBV7-8
j_call: TRBJ2-5
cdr3_aa: CASSLAGTGLQETQYF

v_call: TRBV14
j_call: TRBJ2-1
cdr3_aa: CASSPASLVRDEQFF

v_call: TRBV20-1
j_call: TRBJ2-7
cdr3_aa: CSARSLGPSYEQYF

v_call: TRBV24-1
j_call: TRBJ2-3
cdr3_aa: CATSDLPGIADTQYF

v_call: TRBV6-2/TRBV6-3
j_call: TRBJ1-2
cdr3_aa: CASRIGTVKKLNYGYTF

v_call: TRBV4-1
j_call: TRBJ2-3
cdr3_aa: CASSRVPGLATDTQYF

v_call: TRBV7-2
j_call: TRBJ2-7
cdr3_aa: CASSLKRTGTYEQYF

v_call: TRBV4-3
j_call: TRBJ2-7
cdr3_aa: CASSQELSREAEQYF